This TCR beta chain was sequenced in a study of technical replicates of blood from a handful of donors. Produced via immunoSEQ multiplex PCR; TCRdb's table is partial and in-frame only. The repertoire consists of about 85,000 clones, with around 94% occurring once and the leading ten covering over 0.2%. Germline CDR1 reads SGHAT; CDR2 reads FQNNGV. V was trimmed by 1 base and J by 5 bases, leaving 8 bases between them. This CDR3 comprises 13 residues. This TCR came from a human donor in good health. The genes are TRBV11-2 and TRBJ1-2; D ambiguous. The specimen sequenced was T cells isolated from PBMCs. The CDR3 DNA follows: TGTGCCAGCAGCTTAGTGGCGGATTATGGCTACACCTTC. Residues: CASSLVADYGYTF.